This TCR beta chain emerged from a study of blood T cell repertoires in COVID-19. The overall study: Acute-phase and convalescent COVID-19 samples originated in the United States, Italy and Spain.

In the authors' methods: Researchers report that nucleated cell counts were estimated from reference gene primer amplification. Sequencing used immunoSEQ multiplex PCR; TCRdb keeps in-frame clones, though not all of them. V and J calls and clone size are as listed in that table; D and trimming were resolved from the DNA. The sample has about 64,000 clones, roughly 91% seen once; the top ten hold around 1.5%. V was clipped by 5 bases and J by 0 bases, with 13 bases between them. Germline V gene lookup returns CDR1 MDHEN and CDR2 SYDVKM. The CDR3 totals 15 residues. The chain carries TRBV28 and TRBJ2-5, with D unclear. The source of this sequence is a human donor in a cohort sampled during active COVID-19. Material for sequencing was peripheral blood. The DNA of the CDR3 is TGTGCCAGCAGTCTATCGGCAGGCAACCAAGAGACCCAGTACTTC. Amino acids: CASSLSAGNQETQYF.